Described below is a single T cell receptor beta chain sequence and its context. The antigen is not known. The data stem from a study of T cell responses to AZD1222 COVID-19 vaccine. Notes on the study in general: Researchers report vaccine-associated CD4 TCRs spanning spike, with dominance at 160-218 and 743-854.

Profiling relied on immunoSEQ multiplex PCR, and the TCRdb table lists in-frame clones only, not all of them. In the table there are fewer than 150,000 clones, 90% of which are singletons. CDR1 and CDR2 from the germline V gene are SGHRS and YFSETQ. This CDR3 comprises 15 residues. V gave up 6 bases and J gave up 7 bases; unmatched junction bases: 11. The TCR sequence derives from an adult in good health. This chain links TRBV5-1 with TRBJ2-1; TRBD2 matches at 9 bases. The input for sequencing was peripheral blood, taken on day 0 of AZD1222 vaccination. CDR3 in DNA: TGCGCCAGCACCCGGGACGGCGGGGGGGCAAATGAGCAGTTCTTC. Encoded protein: CASTRDGGGANEQFF. The complete variable domain, with remaining parts taken from reference TRBV5-1 and TRBJ2-1, reads KAGVTQTPRYLIKTRGQQVTLSCSPISGHRSVSWYQQTPGQGLQFLFEYFSETQRNKGNFPGRFSGRQFSNSRSEMNVSTLELGDSALYLCASTRDGGGANEQFFGPGTRLTVL.